What follows are 30 T cell receptor beta chains derived from one specimen sequenced in a study of OX40 agonist ivuxolimab in advanced cancers. Clones were read by immunoSEQ multiplex PCR, and TCRdb kept only the in-frame ones, dropping some. The sample includes 25,000 to 40,000 clones, 84% of them seen just once. Sequencing used CD4+ or CD8+ T cells sorted from blood, obtained in a trial of the OX40 agonist ivuxolimab. The source of these receptors is an adult with an advanced solid tumor such as melanoma, head and neck, liver or kidney cancer.

This clone was found once. This sequence joins TRBV7-9 and TRBJ1-2, with 10 bases that match TRBD1. Trimming cost V 5 bases and J 7 bases; bases outside gene matches: 10. This CDR3 has 15 residues. The germline V gene has CDR1 SEHNR and CDR2 FQNEAQ (reference sequence). CDR3 in DNA: TGTGCCAGCAGCCCTCCGGGACAGGGGTTTTTTGGCTACACCTTC. Its protein is CASSPPGQGFFGYTF.

The chain couples TRBV28 to TRBJ2-1; D is unclear. The CDR3 runs 15 residues. From germline, CDR1 is MDHEN and CDR2 SYDVKM. V was trimmed by 1 base and J by 0 bases, leaving 7 bases between them. The CDR3 nucleotides read TGTGCCAGCAGTTTATCTGGCGGCTCCTACAATGAGCAGTTCTTC. It is translated as CASSLSGGSYNEQFF.

This clone was seen at least ten times. At the DNA level, this CDR3 is encoded by other sequences in the same sample as well. The V and J genes are TRBV6-5 and TRBJ2-1; 7 bases are a match to TRBD2. Germline CDR1 reads MNHEY; CDR2 reads SVGAGI. J gave up 1 base and V 5 bases, and 2 bases lay outside the gene matches. This CDR3 comprises 14 residues. The CDR3 DNA reads as TGTGCCAGCAGTCGGCGGGAGTCCTACAATGAGCAGTTCTTC. It encodes CASSRRESYNEQFF.

This clone was seen once. V is TRBV7-3 and J is TRBJ2-5; 16 positions agree with TRBD2. J gave up 5 bases and V 3 bases, and 9 bases lay outside the gene matches. Germline values: CDR1 SGHTA, CDR2 FQGTGA. The CDR3 covers 18 residues. The CDR3: CASSFAGTSGRAYETQYF. In DNA form, the CDR3 reads TGTGCCAGCAGCTTTGCCGGGACTAGCGGGAGGGCGTACGAGACCCAGTACTTC.

The chain carries TRBV7-9 and TRBJ1-1; D not resolved. Per germline, CDR1 SEHNR and CDR2 FQNEAQ (reference sequence). This CDR3 is 13 amino acids long. With 5 bases removed from V and 2 bases from J, the gap between germline ends came to 9 bases. CDR3: CASSQRGNTEAFF. As DNA, the CDR3 is TGTGCCAGCAGCCAGCGAGGAAACACTGAAGCTTTCTTT.

The V gene is TRBV28, the J gene TRBJ2-7; D may be TRBD1 or TRBD2 (5 bases each). The CDR3 is made up of 14 amino acids. The V and J ends lost 3 bases and 2 bases respectively, with 11 bases between them. Germline CDR1 is MDHEN and CDR2 is SYDVKM. The CDR3 sequence: CASSFPGRTYEQYF. CDR3 sequence (DNA): TGTGCCAGCAGTTTTCCGGGGCGTACCTACGAGCAGTACTTC.

This clone was seen a few times. The V and J genes are TRBV7-9 and TRBJ2-3; TRBD2 aligns across 10 bases. After removal of 5 bases from V and 5 bases from J, the junction contained 10 bases not matched to a gene. Germline-derived CDR1 and CDR2 are SEHNR and FQNEAQ (reference sequence). CDR3 length equals 16 residues. The CDR3: CASSPTSGKFKDTQYF. As DNA, the CDR3 is TGTGCCAGCAGCCCAACTAGCGGGAAATTTAAAGATACGCAGTATTTT.

CDR3 sequence: CASSETGYNEQFF. Written as DNA, the CDR3 is TGTGCCAGCAGTGAGACGGGATACAATGAGCAGTTCTTC. The J gene is TRBJ2-1, the V gene TRBV6-1; possible D gene TRBD2, 5 bases. Germline CDR1 is MNHNS and CDR2 is SASEGT. This CDR3 is 13 amino acids long. V lost 3 bases and J lost 4, with 7 bases in between.

The chain links TRBV19 to TRBJ1-4; TRBD1 agrees at 9 bases. CDR3 length: 16 residues. Unmatched junction bases numbered 7, after V lost 5 bases and J lost 3 bases. Germline V gene data show CDR1 as LNHDA and CDR2 as SQIVND (reference sequence). The CDR3 is CASSPFGTGPNEKLFF. The CDR3 DNA reads TGTGCCAGTAGTCCTTTCGGGACAGGGCCTAATGAAAAACTGTTTTTT.

V gene TRBV7-6 combines with J gene TRBJ1-5, with 10 bases fitting TRBD1. Germline V CDR1 and CDR2: SGHVS, FNYEAQ. The CDR3 extends over 14 amino acids. With V trimmed by 5 bases and J by 9 bases, 7 bases remained unmatched. Written as DNA, the CDR3 is TGTGCCAGCAGCCAAGGGACAGGGGCACTGCCCCAGCATTTT. This encodes CASSQGTGALPQHF.

The rearrangement links TRBV28 to TRBJ1-1, with D tentatively TRBD1 (6 bases). The CDR3 sequence is 17 residues long. With 4 bases removed from V and 0 bases from J, the gap between germline ends came to 18 bases. The germline V gene has CDR1 MDHEN and CDR2 SYDVKM. The CDR3 spells CASSSPRRAGVNTEAFF. CDR3 bases: TGTGCCAGCAGTTCACCTCGCAGGGCAGGGGTGAACACTGAAGCTTTCTTT.

Only one count was recorded for this clone. The V and J genes are TRBV10-2 and TRBJ2-5, with D unresolved. CDR1 is WSHSY, CDR2 SAAADI, per germline. This CDR3 has 16 residues. The ends were cut back, 3 bases at V and 5 bases at J, with 19 bases in the middle. In DNA form, the CDR3 reads TGCGCCAGCAGTGATAGGAAGCTTCCGTCTTTTGAGACCCAGTACTTC. This encodes CASSDRKLPSFETQYF.

The chain has TRBV5-1 and TRBJ1-5; D perhaps matches TRBD1 (5 bases). Deletions cut 4 bases from V and 6 bases from J, with 11 bases between. Per the germline V gene, CDR1 is SGHRS and CDR2 is YFSETQ. This CDR3 has 13 residues. CDR3 DNA sequence: TGCGCCAGCAGCCCTAGGGGTCCTCAGCCCCAGCATTTT. Amino acids: CASSPRGPQPQHF.

This clone was seen more than once but under ten times. The chain joins TRBV7-6 to TRBJ2-7; D ambiguous. This CDR3 is built from 12 residues. Germline CDR1 reads SGHVS; CDR2 reads FNYEAQ. With 3 bases removed from V and 7 bases from J, the gap between germline ends came to 10 bases. The CDR3 DNA sequence: TGTGCCAGCAGCTTGGGGTTGGGGGAGCAGTACTTC. Translation gives CASSLGLGEQYF.

The rearrangement uses TRBV28 and TRBJ2-5; no clear D gene. Per germline, CDR1 MDHEN and CDR2 SYDVKM. Trimming removed 3 bases at V and 7 bases at J, with 9 bases between. The CDR3 length is 12 residues. The CDR3 nucleotides are TGTGCCAGCAGTTTTGATTCAGGGACCCAGTACTTC. As protein: CASSFDSGTQYF.

The V and J genes are TRBV4-1 and TRBJ2-2; either TRBD1 or TRBD2 may supply D (5 bases each). This CDR3 region has 17 residues. Germline V lookup: CDR1 MGHRA, CDR2 YSYEKL. V was shortened by 4 bases and J by 3 bases, with 18 bases between the two germline ends. DNA for the CDR3: TGCGCCAGCAGCCCATACCGGGACCCGCGGGACACCGGGGAGCTGTTTTTT. It yields the protein CASSPYRDPRDTGELFF.

V gene TRBV6-5 combines with J gene TRBJ1-5; possibly TRBD1 for D (5 bases). Germline values: CDR1 MNHEY, CDR2 SVGAGI. The ends were cut back, 11 bases at V and 4 bases at J, with 6 bases in the middle. CDR3 length: 10 residues. CDR3 coding DNA: TGTGCCGAGGGGAATCAGCCCCAGCATTTT. Encoded protein: CAEGNQPQHF.

This clone is judged medium-sized. V gene TRBV6-5 combines with J gene TRBJ1-5; D gene uncertain. This CDR3 has 15 residues. CDR1 MNHEY and CDR2 SVGAGI come from the germline V gene. The ends were cut back, 4 bases at V and 2 bases at J, with 12 bases in the middle. CDR3 sequence: CASSSTGFGNQPQHF. The DNA for the CDR3 is TGTGCCAGCAGTTCGACGGGATTTGGCAATCAGCCCCAGCATTTT.

The J gene is TRBJ2-1, the V gene TRBV19; 13 positions match TRBD2. With 0 bases clipped from V and 7 bases from J, the junction kept 3 bases outside the gene matches. Germline V CDR1 and CDR2: LNHDA, SQIVND (reference sequence). This CDR3 is built from 16 residues. The CDR3 loop is CASSIELAGGRNEQFF. CDR3 nucleotides: TGTGCCAGTAGTATAGAACTAGCGGGGGGGCGAAATGAGCAGTTCTTC.

The genes are TRBV28 and TRBJ1-5; unclear D gene. The CDR3 spans 16 residues. From germline, CDR1 is MDHEN and CDR2 SYDVKM. V lost 0 bases and J lost 8, with 17 bases in between. The chain's CDR3 is CASSLWSGQWSEPQHF. The CDR3 DNA sequence: TGTGCCAGCAGTTTATGGTCAGGCCAGTGGTCCGAGCCCCAGCATTTT.

The V and J genes are TRBV4-2 and TRBJ2-3, with 7 bases that match TRBD2. This CDR3 spans 15 amino acids. The V and J ends lost 1 base and 4 bases, in that order; junction bases with no gene match: 5. Germline V lookup: CDR1 LGHNA, CDR2 YNFKEQ. The CDR3 DNA follows: TGTGCCAGCAGCCAAGGAACTAGCGTCGCAGATACGCAGTATTTT. This gives the protein CASSQGTSVADTQYF.

The chain has TRBV4-2 and TRBJ2-5, with 12 positions matching TRBD2. Germline V gives CDR1 LGHNA, CDR2 YNFKEQ. The CDR3 sequence is 17 residues long. Unmatched junction bases numbered 8, after V lost 1 base and J lost 5 bases. The CDR3 reads CASSQVTSGGFLETQYF. CDR3 DNA sequence: TGTGCCAGCAGCCAAGTAACTAGCGGGGGGTTTTTGGAGACCCAGTACTTC.

The CDR3 nucleotides are TGTGCCAGCAGCTCGCCGGGACACCCTTCCTACGAGCAGTACTTC. Protein: CASSSPGHPSYEQYF. The V and J genes are TRBV7-9 and TRBJ2-7; weak D call: TRBD1 (6 bases). Germline CDR1 and CDR2: SEHNR and FQNEAQ (reference sequence). V was cut by 4 bases and J by 1 base, with 14 bases left in between. This CDR3 is 15 amino acids long.

The J gene is TRBJ2-5, the V gene TRBV14; the match to TRBD1 covers 9 bases. The CDR3 contains 15 residues. The V and J ends lost 1 base and 5 bases, in that order; junction bases with no gene match: 5. Per germline, CDR1 SGHDN and CDR2 FVKESK. In nucleotides, the CDR3 is TGTGCCAGCAGCCAAGCCGGGACAGGGAGGGAGACCCAGTACTTC. Translating gives CASSQAGTGRETQYF.

The chain has TRBV6-1 and TRBJ1-1; D is perhaps TRBD1 (6 bases). Looked up from germline, CDR1 is MNHNS and CDR2 is SASEGT. The V and J ends lost 6 bases and 6 bases respectively, with 17 bases between them. CDR3 size: 14 residues. CDR3 region: CASSEWGAGAEAFF. CDR3 nucleotides: TGTGCCAGCAGCGAATGGGGGGCGGGCGCTGAAGCTTTCTTT.

The J gene is TRBJ2-3, the V gene TRBV5-8; D may be TRBD2 (6 bases). CDR3 length: 17 residues. V lost 5 bases to trimming and J lost 3 bases, with 22 bases between them. The germline gives CDR1 SGHTS, CDR2 YDEGEE. CDR3 region: CASRELQTGAPTDTQYF. The CDR3 region has the DNA TGTGCCAGCAGGGAATTGCAGACGGGAGCCCCTACAGATACGCAGTATTTT.

The chain uses TRBV1 and TRBJ2-1; the table gives TRBD2 as D, unverified against the DNA. TRBV1 is termed a pseudogene. The CDR3 length is 14 residues. The CDR3 DNA is TGCACCAGCAGCCACCATTCCTCGTACTCTGAGCAGTTCTTC. It is translated as CTSSHHSSYSEQFF.

The genes are TRBV7-2 and TRBJ2-7; D ambiguous. The CDR3 length is 13 residues. V lost 3 bases, J lost 3 bases, and 9 bases lay in between. CDR1 and CDR2 from the germline V gene are SGHTA and FQGNSA. DNA of the CDR3: TGTGCCAGCAGCTTGCACAGCCACTACGAGCAGTACTTC. The encoded protein is CASSLHSHYEQYF. Using reference TRBV7-2 and TRBJ2-7 for the parts outside the CDR3, the full variable domain is GAGVSQSPSNKVTEKGKDVELRCDPISGHTALYWYRQSLGQGLEFLIYFQGNSAPDKSGLPSDRFSAERTGGSVSTLTIQRTQQEDSAVYLCASSLHSHYEQYFGPGTRLTVT.

V and J are TRBV4-1 and TRBJ1-5; no clear D gene. The CDR3 runs 16 residues. V was pared by 2 bases and J by 6 bases, with 17 bases between. Germline V gives CDR1 MGHRA, CDR2 YSYEKL. The CDR3 sequence: CASSQPGSPAVQPQHF. The CDR3 DNA is TGCGCCAGCAGCCAACCGGGGTCCCCAGCCGTTCAGCCCCAGCATTTT.

The chain carries TRBV9 and TRBJ2-1; tentatively, D is TRBD1 (6 bases). Trimming cost V 0 bases and J 4 bases, with 11 bases left between them. From germline, CDR1 is SGDLS and CDR2 YYNGEE. The CDR3 runs to 15 residues. The CDR3 spells CASSVGRTAYNEQFF. As DNA, the CDR3 is TGTGCCAGCAGCGTAGGTAGGACAGCTTACAATGAGCAGTTCTTC.